These T cell receptor beta chains were read from a single sample in a study of shared clonotypes between healthy human individuals. Method: immunoSEQ multiplex PCR; TCRdb's copy keeps in-frame clones and lacks some. Here the sample spans some 1,100,000 clones, roughly 74% being singletons. Sequenced material: memory CD4+ T cells from PBMCs. The receptors were sampled from a man between 18 and 35 years old in good health. Some clones in this sample may be carry-over from other donors' samples. The CDR3 runs from the conserved cysteine through the conserved F or W. D genes are given only for firm matches. Expanded clones are given a class, and other clones once, few, many or no size at all.

J gene: TRBJ2-7
clone size: .
V gene: TRBV27
D gene: .
CDR3 protein: CASSLRGPRYEQYF
CDR3 DNA: TGTGCCAGCAGCTTACGGGGGCCCCGATACGAGCAGTACTTC

J gene: TRBJ2-2
clone size: .
V gene: TRBV4-3
D gene: .
CDR3 protein: CASSQDRRGTGELFF
CDR3 DNA: TGCGCCAGCAGCCAAGATCGGCGGGGAACCGGGGAGCTGTTTTTT

J gene: TRBJ2-1
clone size: .
V gene: TRBV5-1
D gene: TRBD2
CDR3 protein: CASSSSGSHNEQFF
CDR3 DNA: TGCGCCAGCAGCTCTAGCGGGAGCCACAATGAGCAGTTCTTC

J gene: TRBJ1-2
clone size: .
V gene: TRBV7-2
D gene: .
CDR3 protein: CASSLDSNYGYTF
CDR3 DNA: TGTGCCAGCAGCTTAGATTCCAACTATGGCTACACCTTC

J gene: TRBJ2-7
clone size: .
V gene: TRBV10-3
D gene: .
CDR3 protein: CAPGGAGEDEQYF
CDR3 DNA: TGTGCCCCAGGGGGGGCAGGGGAAGACGAGCAGTACTTC

J gene: TRBJ1-2
clone size: .
V gene: TRBV7-9
D gene: TRBD1
CDR3 protein: CASSLTGQYGYTF
CDR3 DNA: TGTGCCAGCAGCTTAACGGGACAGTATGGCTACACCTTC

J gene: TRBJ2-5
clone size: .
V gene: TRBV27
D gene: TRBD1
CDR3 protein: CASSYRDRGPVAETQYF
CDR3 DNA: TGTGCCAGCAGTTACCGGGACAGGGGCCCGGTAGCGGAGACCCAGTACTTC

J gene: TRBJ1-4
clone size: .
V gene: TRBV29-1
D gene: .
CDR3 protein: CSVYTGSTNEKLFF
CDR3 DNA: TGCAGCGTTTATACAGGGTCAACTAATGAAAAACTGTTTTTT

J gene: TRBJ1-3
clone size: .
V gene: TRBV20-1
D gene: .
CDR3 protein: CSGVNGNTIYF
CDR3 DNA: TGCAGTGGAGTTAACGGAAACACCATATATTTT

J gene: TRBJ2-3
clone size: .
V gene: TRBV7-9
D gene: .
CDR3 protein: CASSYGDQQYF
CDR3 DNA: TGTGCCAGCAGCTATGGTGACCAGCAGTATTTT

J gene: TRBJ2-7
clone size: .
V gene: TRBV18
D gene: .
CDR3 protein: CASSPPGARTGMGYEQYF
CDR3 DNA: TGTGCCAGCTCCCCCCCGGGAGCGAGGACGGGGATGGGCTACGAGCAGTACTTC

J gene: TRBJ1-5
clone size: .
V gene: TRBV28
D gene: .
CDR3 protein: CASSTSPRLQHF
CDR3 DNA: TGTGCCAGCAGTACCTCCCCGCGTCTCCAGCATTTT

J gene: TRBJ2-7
clone size: .
V gene: TRBV5-4
D gene: .
CDR3 protein: CASSSRDVNEQYF
CDR3 DNA: TGTGCCAGCAGCTCCCGGGACGTCAATGAGCAGTACTTC

J gene: TRBJ1-2
clone size: .
V gene: TRBV10-3
D gene: .
CDR3 protein: CAISGRDAGINYGYTF
CDR3 DNA: TGTGCCATCAGTGGGCGCGACGCCGGTATCAACTATGGCTACACCTTC

J gene: TRBJ1-1
clone size: .
V gene: TRBV7-9
D gene: TRBD1
CDR3 protein: CASSLLRGSGEAFF
CDR3 DNA: TGTGCCAGCAGCCTACTCAGGGGGAGTGGTGAAGCTTTCTTT

J gene: TRBJ2-7
clone size: .
V gene: TRBV5-4
D gene: TRBD1
CDR3 protein: CASSLGQGINEQYF
CDR3 DNA: TGTGCCAGCAGCTTGGGACAGGGTATCAACGAGCAGTACTTC

J gene: TRBJ2-5
clone size: .
V gene: TRBV28
D gene: .
CDR3 protein: CASRRDGEGTQYF
CDR3 DNA: TGTGCCAGCAGGCGGGACGGGGAAGGGACCCAGTACTTC

J gene: TRBJ2-1
clone size: .
V gene: TRBV11-3
D gene: .
CDR3 protein: CASSLEGTMNYNEQFF
CDR3 DNA: TGTGCCAGCAGCTTAGAGGGGACAATGAACTACAATGAGCAGTTCTTC

J gene: TRBJ2-7
clone size: .
V gene: TRBV18
D gene: .
CDR3 protein: CASSPESGDEQYF
CDR3 DNA: TGTGCCAGCTCACCGGAATCGGGTGATGAGCAGTACTTC

J gene: TRBJ2-5
clone size: .
V gene: TRBV28
D gene: TRBD1
CDR3 protein: CASSPLGDRGEETQYF
CDR3 DNA: TGTGCCAGCAGCCCCTTAGGCGACAGGGGGGAAGAGACCCAGTACTTC

J gene: TRBJ1-1
clone size: few
V gene: TRBV7-8
D gene: .
CDR3 protein: CASSLSLIRDVRSTEAFF
CDR3 DNA: TGTGCCAGCAGCTTATCCCTTATCCGGGACGTCAGATCTACTGAAGCTTTCTTT

J gene: TRBJ1-2
clone size: .
V gene: TRBV28
D gene: TRBD1
CDR3 protein: CASSLGRTGWSNLGYTF
CDR3 DNA: TGTGCCAGCAGTTTAGGCCGGACAGGGTGGAGTAATTTGGGCTACACCTTC

J gene: TRBJ2-7
clone size: .
V gene: TRBV30
D gene: .
CDR3 protein: CAYRGGPYEQYF
CDR3 DNA: TGTGCCTACCGAGGGGGGCCCTACGAGCAGTACTTC

J gene: TRBJ2-5
clone size: .
V gene: TRBV10-3
D gene: TRBD1
CDR3 protein: CAISGGTGWSETQYF
CDR3 DNA: TGTGCCATCAGTGGAGGGACAGGGTGGTCGGAGACCCAGTACTTC

J gene: TRBJ2-7
clone size: .
V gene: TRBV7-9
D gene: .
CDR3 protein: CASGEGSSYEQYF
CDR3 DNA: TGTGCCAGCGGTGAGGGGAGCTCCTACGAGCAGTACTTC

J gene: TRBJ2-2
clone size: few
V gene: TRBV7-9
D gene: .
CDR3 protein: CASSGRRTNTGELFF
CDR3 DNA: TGTGCCAGCAGCGGCAGACGGACGAACACCGGGGAGCTGTTTTTT

J gene: TRBJ2-2
clone size: .
V gene: TRBV29-1
D gene: .
CDR3 protein: CSVFSTAGPTGELFF
CDR3 DNA: TGCAGCGTTTTTTCTACGGCGGGGCCCACTGGGGAGCTGTTTTTT

J gene: TRBJ2-5
clone size: .
V gene: TRBV28
D gene: TRBD1
CDR3 protein: CASSSPGQGGETQYF
CDR3 DNA: TGTGCCAGCAGTTCGCCGGGACAGGGTGGAGAGACCCAGTACTTC

J gene: TRBJ2-3
clone size: .
V gene: TRBV5-1
D gene: TRBD2
CDR3 protein: CASRGRGFVADTQYF
CDR3 DNA: TGCGCCAGTCGCGGGAGAGGTTTTGTAGCAGATACGCAGTATTTT

J gene: TRBJ2-2
clone size: .
V gene: TRBV6-6
D gene: TRBD1
CDR3 protein: CASSTGTAFTGELFF
CDR3 DNA: TGTGCCAGCAGTACCGGGACAGCTTTCACCGGGGAGCTGTTTTTT

J gene: TRBJ1-1
clone size: .
V gene: TRBV27
D gene: .
CDR3 protein: CASSVSFQRNTEAFF
CDR3 DNA: TGTGCCAGCAGCGTTTCTTTTCAAAGGAACACTGAAGCTTTCTTT

J gene: TRBJ1-1
clone size: .
V gene: TRBV7-3
D gene: .
CDR3 protein: CASSHPGGAGGTEAFF
CDR3 DNA: TGTGCCAGCAGCCACCCGGGGGGGGCAGGAGGGACTGAAGCTTTCTTT

J gene: TRBJ1-1
clone size: .
V gene: TRBV27
D gene: .
CDR3 protein: CASSLNPQGPGVDEAFF
CDR3 DNA: TGTGCCAGCAGTTTAAACCCTCAGGGGCCCGGAGTAGATGAAGCTTTCTTT

J gene: TRBJ1-1
clone size: .
V gene: TRBV6-5
D gene: .
CDR3 protein: CASSYLTIGGNTEAFF
CDR3 DNA: TGTGCCAGCAGTTACTTGACCATCGGGGGGAACACTGAAGCTTTCTTT

J gene: TRBJ2-1
clone size: .
V gene: TRBV11-3
D gene: TRBD2
CDR3 protein: CASARGGSLDEQFF
CDR3 DNA: TGTGCCAGCGCGCGGGGCGGGAGTTTGGATGAGCAGTTCTTC

J gene: TRBJ2-1
clone size: few
V gene: TRBV11-2
D gene: .
CDR3 protein: CASSLGGSSYNEQFF
CDR3 DNA: TGTGCCAGCAGCTTAGGAGGGAGCTCCTACAATGAGCAGTTCTTC

J gene: TRBJ2-1
clone size: .
V gene: TRBV4-2
D gene: TRBD2
CDR3 protein: CASSGLAPYNEQFF
CDR3 DNA: TGTGCCAGCTCCGGACTAGCACCCTACAATGAGCAGTTCTTC

J gene: TRBJ2-5
clone size: few
V gene: TRBV9
D gene: TRBD1
CDR3 protein: CASSGTGGWGETQYF
CDR3 DNA: TGTGCCAGCAGCGGTACAGGGGGTTGGGGAGAGACCCAGTACTTC

J gene: TRBJ2-1
clone size: .
V gene: TRBV7-3
D gene: TRBD2
CDR3 protein: CASSQAGEQFF
CDR3 DNA: TGTGCCAGCAGCCAAGCGGGGGAGCAGTTCTTC

J gene: TRBJ2-3
clone size: .
V gene: TRBV7-3
D gene: .
CDR3 protein: CASKKGRVYNSQEITDTQYF
CDR3 DNA: TGTGCCAGCAAAAAGGGCAGGGTTTATAACAGCCAAGAGATCACAGATACGCAGTATTTT

J gene: TRBJ2-2
clone size: .
V gene: TRBV7-3
D gene: .
CDR3 protein: CASSPVRFEAPGELFF
CDR3 DNA: TGTGCCAGCAGCCCCGTCCGATTCGAGGCCCCCGGGGAGCTGTTTTTT

J gene: TRBJ2-1
clone size: .
V gene: TRBV30
D gene: .
CDR3 protein: CAWSAPTEGSDEQFF
CDR3 DNA: TGTGCCTGGAGTGCTCCAACGGAAGGATCGGATGAGCAGTTCTTC

J gene: TRBJ1-5
clone size: .
V gene: TRBV19
D gene: .
CDR3 protein: CASSISTGNQPQHF
CDR3 DNA: TGTGCCAGTAGTATTAGCACTGGCAATCAGCCCCAGCATTTT

J gene: TRBJ1-2
clone size: .
V gene: TRBV29-1
D gene: TRBD1
CDR3 protein: CSVVRTGDSYTF
CDR3 DNA: TGCAGCGTTGTAAGGACAGGGGATAGCTACACCTTC

J gene: TRBJ1-4
clone size: .
V gene: TRBV28
D gene: .
CDR3 protein: CASSSSTGNEKLFF
CDR3 DNA: TGTGCCAGCAGTTCGTCGACGGGGAATGAAAAACTGTTTTTT

J gene: TRBJ2-3
clone size: .
V gene: TRBV28
D gene: .
CDR3 protein: CASSFRGRATDTQYF
CDR3 DNA: TGTGCCAGCAGTTTCAGGGGGAGGGCCACAGATACGCAGTATTTT

J gene: TRBJ2-5
clone size: .
V gene: TRBV2
D gene: .
CDR3 protein: CASSRHGQNQETQYF
CDR3 DNA: TGTGCCAGCTCCCGCCATGGACAGAACCAAGAGACCCAGTACTTC

J gene: TRBJ2-7
clone size: .
V gene: TRBV30
D gene: TRBD1
CDR3 protein: CASDRDSYEQYF
CDR3 DNA: TGTGCCTCGGACAGGGACTCCTACGAGCAGTACTTC

J gene: TRBJ1-1
clone size: .
V gene: TRBV5-1
D gene: TRBD1
CDR3 protein: CASSLGQFNTEAFF
CDR3 DNA: TGCGCCAGCAGCCTGGGACAGTTTAACACTGAAGCTTTCTTT

J gene: TRBJ2-2
clone size: .
V gene: TRBV27
D gene: .
CDR3 protein: CASSSPPARELFF
CDR3 DNA: TGTGCCAGCAGTAGCCCTCCCGCTCGGGAGCTGTTTTTT

J gene: TRBJ1-4
clone size: .
V gene: TRBV5-1
D gene: .
CDR3 protein: CASSLGQTNEKLFF
CDR3 DNA: TGCGCCAGCAGCTTGGGACAGACTAATGAAAAACTGTTTTTT

J gene: TRBJ1-3
clone size: .
V gene: TRBV5-4
D gene: .
CDR3 protein: CASSLGGRSGNTIYF
CDR3 DNA: TGTGCCAGCAGCTTGGGAGGGCGGTCTGGAAACACCATATATTTT

J gene: TRBJ1-5
clone size: .
V gene: TRBV28
D gene: .
CDR3 protein: CASSFKGFSNQPQHF
CDR3 DNA: TGTGCCAGCAGTTTCAAGGGGTTTAGCAATCAGCCCCAGCATTTT

J gene: TRBJ1-3
clone size: .
V gene: TRBV30
D gene: .
CDR3 protein: CAWHRDPGNTIYF
CDR3 DNA: TGTGCCTGGCACCGGGACCCAGGAAACACCATATATTTT

J gene: TRBJ1-1
clone size: once
V gene: TRBV7-9
D gene: .
CDR3 protein: CASSTYRAGDTEAFF
CDR3 DNA: TGTGCCAGCAGCACGTACAGGGCGGGGGACACTGAAGCTTTCTTT

J gene: TRBJ2-7
clone size: .
V gene: TRBV27
D gene: TRBD2
CDR3 protein: CASSLSLAGTTEQYF
CDR3 DNA: TGTGCCAGCAGTTTAAGCCTAGCGGGTACAACCGAGCAGTACTTC

J gene: TRBJ2-2
clone size: .
V gene: TRBV5-1
D gene: TRBD2
CDR3 protein: CASSAGLAGVSTGELFF
CDR3 DNA: TGCGCCAGCAGCGCGGGACTAGCGGGAGTTAGTACCGGGGAGCTGTTTTTT

J gene: TRBJ1-2
clone size: .
V gene: TRBV7-2
D gene: .
CDR3 protein: CASSSQGYGYTF
CDR3 DNA: TGTGCCAGCAGCTCTCAGGGTTATGGCTACACCTTC

J gene: TRBJ2-3
clone size: .
V gene: TRBV23-1
D gene: .
CDR3 protein: CASSQYPPTDTQYF
CDR3 DNA: TGCGCCAGCAGTCAATACCCACCGACAGATACGCAGTATTTT

J gene: TRBJ2-2
clone size: .
V gene: TRBV2
D gene: TRBD2
CDR3 protein: CASMRGGRSTGELFF
CDR3 DNA: TGTGCCAGCATGAGGGGCGGGAGGAGTACCGGGGAGCTGTTTTTT